This TCR beta chain comes out of a study of regulatory T cells in long-lasting Graves disease (dated by TCRdb to 2020 to 2022). About the full investigation: Antithyroid drugs had been taken for less than 3 months by newly diagnosed Graves' disease patients. TCR sequencing covered 13 persistent and 20 or so newly diagnosed Graves' disease patients, about 35 samples in total. The study took place in China and was registered as a clinical trial. Patients with persistent Graves' disease were compared with patients with newly diagnosed Graves' disease using TCR sequencing and RNA sequencing of peripheral blood.

Relative to germline, V is 1 base shorter and J is 6 bases shorter, with 6 bases between their ends. Inclusive of the bounding cysteine and phenylalanine, the CDR3 is 12 residues long. The kept DNA is CDR3 alone, 36 bases in frame from the first base. The CDR1 and CDR2 encoded by the germline V gene (reference sequence) are LNHNV and YYDKDF. Library preparation was by multiplex PCR. Sequencer: Illumina HiSeq 4000. To build TCR beta libraries, CDR3 regions were amplified by Arm-PCR using iRepertoire HTBI primers. Gel purification was performed on PCR products prior to sequencing. From the authors' description of their analysis: Across samples, approximately 68 TRBV and roughly 15 TRBJ segments were identified and used for gene usage analysis of CDR3 amino acid clonotypes. COPE and FqMerger were used to merge the filtered high-quality paired reads into contigs. BLAST was used to align contigs to IMGT TRBV, TRBD and TRBJ reference genes, and CDR3 was defined according to IMGT. Clonotypes above 0.1% frequency were classified as highly expanded clones. Shannon entropy served as the measure of repertoire diversity, while the Gini coefficient captured V-J evenness. A clonotype was considered public if more than one individual shared it. In TCRdb, the public reads were trimmed at Q25 with fastp and aligned with MiXCR, with productive beta chains retained. CDR3 protein duplicates are merged, each entry listing the most common genes and DNA. The V and J calls were not made by the authors but by TCRdb's processing. The sample has roughly 610,000 distinct CDR3 sequences on record, 15% to 20% of them singletons. The ten largest clones add up to approximately 18% of the sample.

This clonotype was counted many times. The antigen it binds to is not known. The sample holds no much larger clone one base away, and base qualities are not on file. The sample's time point label, decoded: newly diagnosed GD, antithyroid drugs for less than 3 months. For both TCR sequencing and RNA sequencing, RNA was extracted from PBMCs in TRIzol. The diagnosis of Graves' disease followed American Thyroid Association guidelines. The patients came from an endocrinology department in Xi'an, China. From each patient, 7.5 to 9.5 milliliters of peripheral blood was collected into an EDTA anticoagulant tube. Ficoll Paque Plus density gradient separation was used to isolate PBMCs, and no further T cell sorting was performed. An Agilent 2100 Bioanalyzer and agarose gel were used to check RNA quality, and a NanoDrop 2000 was used to measure RNA concentration. Here is what the overall study found, with its caveats: Persistent disease showed preferential use of TRBV28, TRBJ1-2 and TRBJ2-5, whereas newly diagnosed disease favored TRBV20-1 and TRBJ2-1. The study examined only peripheral blood because the primary lesion, thyroid tissue, could not be accessed. Sequencing and analysis were restricted to the TCR beta chain. Patients with persistent disease shared more public clonotypes (around 2,500) than newly diagnosed patients did (roughly 970). The small sample size was acknowledged by the authors as a limitation that may reduce accuracy. Compared with newly diagnosed patients, patients with persistent Graves' disease had lower TCR Shannon entropy and fewer highly expanded clones, which suggests clonal expansion.

A further study also used this sample, focusing on T cells in Graves' hyperthyroidism and ophthalmopathy. The second study's authors report: Stable Graves' hyperthyroidism was defined as the absence of progression to ophthalmopathy over 18 months of follow-up. The hyperthyroidism patients were between 18 and 65 years old and newly diagnosed, with a disease duration of less than 2 months. Patients with uncontrolled infections, other autoimmune diseases, pregnancy or lactation were excluded. Diagnoses were established on the basis of clinical symptoms, serum thyroxine and TRAb, thyroid ultrasound, and orbital computed tomography. The first round of RT-PCR for the TCR CDR3 was performed with the HTBI primer set and the Qiagen OneStep RT-PCR kit. Most expanded thyroid clonotypes (frequency above 0.001) were also found in blood, which suggests that blood repertoires may mirror thyroid immune responses. In cross-validation, a model built on a 13 V-J signature told ophthalmopathy apart from stable hyperthyroidism with 85% to 90% sensitivity and approximately 84% specificity, and in testing the same model reached 80%/75%. During validation, the model predicted progression to ophthalmopathy a median of about 6.5 months ahead of onset, with almost 71% sensitivity and about 72% specificity. To identify TCR V-J signatures that set the groups apart, the researchers used a discovery cohort of about a hundred patients, made up of 43 with Graves' ophthalmopathy and around 58 with stable Graves' hyperthyroidism. Whether ophthalmopathy could be predicted prospectively was tested in an independent validation cohort made up of under 20 hyperthyroidism patients plus 17 patients who later progressed to ophthalmopathy. The roughly 90 discovery patients were divided at random into training and test sets in a 7:3 ratio. In roughly six Graves' hyperthyroidism patients, the study also compared T-cell repertoires from thyroid tissue with T-cell repertoires from blood. Once sampling was done, hyperthyroidism patients were given methimazole at a starting dose of 30 mg daily, whereas ophthalmopathy patients were given high-dose intravenous methylprednisolone. A second multiplex PCR round built the libraries, followed by size selection and purification. Paired-end sequencing of the libraries was performed with 100 bp reads on an Illumina HiSeq2000. Raw data were processed with SOAPnuke, discarding reads with adapters, uncalled bases, mean Phred below 15, or no exact constant-primer or identifier match. High-quality paired reads were merged with COPE v1.2.5, and unique nucleotide sequences were defined as clonotypes. Clonotypes were aligned to IMGT TRBV, TRBD and TRBJ reference segments using MiTCR v1.1. Only V-J combinations with frequency above 0.0001, covering 98% to 99.2% of repertoires, were analysed. The TCS score was defined as the ratio of F50 (clonal expansion) to E x V (chaos), calculated using BLOSUM62-based TCRdist between CDR3 peptides within each V-J. Welch's t-statistics and random forest reduced 500 to 550 V-J features to under 15, which were used in a naive Bayes classifier (R e1071). No statistical method was used to fix the sample size in advance, and group allocation was not hidden from the investigators. The paper reports TCR Vbeta CDR3 sequencing of some 140 peripheral blood samples: 43 ophthalmopathy, around 80 hyperthyroidism and roughly 17 progressor patients.

This sample comprised peripheral blood mononuclear cells (PBMCs), obtained at new diagnosis, from a patient treated with antithyroid drugs. This TCR came from a woman aged 25 to 39 with Graves disease. Donor details come from another sample of the same person, matched by shared clones. Recombination linked TRBV15 to TRBJ1-1; the D gene lacks a confident call. The CDR3 loop reads CATSRVQAEAFF. The DNA sequence is TGTGCCACCAGCAGAGTTCAGGCTGAAGCTTTCTTT.